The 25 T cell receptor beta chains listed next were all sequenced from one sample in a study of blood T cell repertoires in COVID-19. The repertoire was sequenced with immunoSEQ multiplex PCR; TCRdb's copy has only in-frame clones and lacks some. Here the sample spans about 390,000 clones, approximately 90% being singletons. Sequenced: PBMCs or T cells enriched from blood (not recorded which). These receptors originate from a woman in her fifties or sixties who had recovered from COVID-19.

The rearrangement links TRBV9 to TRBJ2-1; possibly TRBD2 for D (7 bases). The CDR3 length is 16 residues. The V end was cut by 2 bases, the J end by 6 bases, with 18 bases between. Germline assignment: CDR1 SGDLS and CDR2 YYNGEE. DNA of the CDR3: TGTGCCAGCAGCGTCCCCGGCCTCGCGGGGGCCAATGAGCAGTTCTTC. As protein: CASSVPGLAGANEQFF. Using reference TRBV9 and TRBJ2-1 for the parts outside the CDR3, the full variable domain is DSGVTQTPKHLITATGQRVTLRCSPRSGDLSVYWYQQSLDQGLQFLIQYYNGEERAKGNILERFSAQQFPDLHSELNLSSLELGDSALYFCASSVPGLAGANEQFFGPGTRLTVL.

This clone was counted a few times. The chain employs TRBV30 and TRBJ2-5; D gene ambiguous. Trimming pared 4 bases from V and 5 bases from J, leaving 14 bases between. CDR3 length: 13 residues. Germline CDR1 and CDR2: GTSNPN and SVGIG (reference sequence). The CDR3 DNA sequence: TGTGCCTGGAACCTCCTGGTGGAGGAGACCCAGTACTTC. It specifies CAWNLLVEETQYF.

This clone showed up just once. The CDR3 is CASKRGEATDTQYF. In DNA, the CDR3 is TGTGCCAGCAAGCGGGGGGAGGCGACAGATACGCAGTATTTT. The chain carries TRBV9 and TRBJ2-3; 9 bases are a match to TRBD2. CDR1 is SGDLS, CDR2 YYNGEE, per germline. V lost 6 bases and J lost 3; bases outside the gene matches: 5. CDR3 size: 14 residues.

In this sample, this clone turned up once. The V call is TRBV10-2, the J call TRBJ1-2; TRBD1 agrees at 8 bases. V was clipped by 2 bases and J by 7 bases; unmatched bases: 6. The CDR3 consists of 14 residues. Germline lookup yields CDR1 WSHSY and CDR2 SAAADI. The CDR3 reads CASSEGRGRGGYTF. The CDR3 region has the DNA TGCGCCAGCAGTGAGGGCAGGGGGCGCGGTGGCTACACCTTC.

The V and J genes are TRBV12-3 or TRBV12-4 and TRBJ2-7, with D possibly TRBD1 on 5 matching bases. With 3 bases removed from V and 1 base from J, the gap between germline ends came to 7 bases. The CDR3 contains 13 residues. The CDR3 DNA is TGTGCCAGCAGTTTTCAGGGATCCTACGAGCAGTACTTC. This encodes CASSFQGSYEQYF.

CDR3 sequence (DNA): TGCGCCAGCAGCTTTGGACAGGGGAACAACAATGAGCAGTTCTTC. Amino acids: CASSFGQGNNNEQFF. The chain combines TRBV5-1 with TRBJ2-1, with TRBD1 matching over 9 bases. This CDR3 comprises 15 residues. Trimming took 2 bases from V and 5 from J; bases not matched to a gene: 5. CDR1 is SGHRS, CDR2 YFSETQ, per germline.

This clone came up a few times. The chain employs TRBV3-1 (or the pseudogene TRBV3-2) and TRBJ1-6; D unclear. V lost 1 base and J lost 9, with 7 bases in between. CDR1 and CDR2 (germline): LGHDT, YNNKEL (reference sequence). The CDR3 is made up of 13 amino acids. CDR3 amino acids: CASSQGGISPLHF. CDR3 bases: TGTGCCAGCAGCCAAGGCGGGATTTCACCCCTCCACTTT.

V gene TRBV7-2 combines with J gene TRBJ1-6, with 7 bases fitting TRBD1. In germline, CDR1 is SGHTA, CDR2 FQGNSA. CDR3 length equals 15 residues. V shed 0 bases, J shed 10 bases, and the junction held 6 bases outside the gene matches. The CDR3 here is CASSLADRAVSPLHF. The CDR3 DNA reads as TGTGCCAGCAGCTTAGCAGACAGGGCTGTCTCACCCCTCCACTTT.

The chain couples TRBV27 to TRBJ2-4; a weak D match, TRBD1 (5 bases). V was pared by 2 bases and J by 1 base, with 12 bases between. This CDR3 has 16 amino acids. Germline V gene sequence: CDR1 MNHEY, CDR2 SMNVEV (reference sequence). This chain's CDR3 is CASSLQGRWAKNIQYF. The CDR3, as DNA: TGTGCCAGCAGTTTACAGGGCAGGTGGGCCAAAAACATTCAGTACTTC.

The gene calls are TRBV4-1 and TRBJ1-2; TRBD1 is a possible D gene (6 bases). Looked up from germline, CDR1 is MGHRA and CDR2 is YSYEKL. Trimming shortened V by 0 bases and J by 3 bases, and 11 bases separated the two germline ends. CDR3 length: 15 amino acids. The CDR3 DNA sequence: TGCGCCAGCAGCCAAGAATTCGAGGGGGACTATGGCTACACCTTC. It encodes CASSQEFEGDYGYTF.

DNA for the CDR3: TGTGCCAGCAGCTCGACAGGGAAGGGCACTGAAGCTTTCTTT. Its protein is CASSSTGKGTEAFF. The gene calls are TRBV7-9 and TRBJ1-1; 7 nucleotides line up with TRBD1. This CDR3 comprises 14 residues. Trimming took 4 bases from V and 4 from J; bases not matched to a gene: 6. Germline V gene data show CDR1 as SEHNR and CDR2 as FQNEAQ (reference sequence).

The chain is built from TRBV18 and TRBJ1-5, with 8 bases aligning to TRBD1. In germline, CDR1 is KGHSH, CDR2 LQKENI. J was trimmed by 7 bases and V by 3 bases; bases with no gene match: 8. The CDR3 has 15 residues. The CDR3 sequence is CASSPSGTGFQPQHF. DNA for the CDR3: TGTGCCAGCTCACCGTCCGGGACAGGTTTCCAGCCCCAGCATTTT.

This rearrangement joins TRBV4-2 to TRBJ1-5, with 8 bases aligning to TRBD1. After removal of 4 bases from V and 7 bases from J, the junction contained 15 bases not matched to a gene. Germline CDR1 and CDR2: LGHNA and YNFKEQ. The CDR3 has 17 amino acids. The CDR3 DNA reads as TGTGCCAGCAGCCTATTACCCGATCCGACAGGGGACCAGCCCCAGCATTTT. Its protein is CASSLLPDPTGDQPQHF.

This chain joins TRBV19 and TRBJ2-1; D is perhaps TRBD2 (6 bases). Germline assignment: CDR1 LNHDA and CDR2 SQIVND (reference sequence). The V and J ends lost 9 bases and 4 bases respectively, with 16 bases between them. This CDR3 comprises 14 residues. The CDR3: CASRGGENYNEQFF. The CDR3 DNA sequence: TGTGCCAGCCGGGGCGGGGAGAATTACAATGAGCAGTTCTTC.

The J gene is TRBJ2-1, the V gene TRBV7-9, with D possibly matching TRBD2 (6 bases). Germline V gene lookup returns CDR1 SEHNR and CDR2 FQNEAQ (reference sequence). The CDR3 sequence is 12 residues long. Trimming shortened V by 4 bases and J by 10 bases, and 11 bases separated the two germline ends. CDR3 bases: TGTGCCAGCAGCTCAGGGACTTACGAGCAGTTCTTC. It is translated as CASSSGTYEQFF.

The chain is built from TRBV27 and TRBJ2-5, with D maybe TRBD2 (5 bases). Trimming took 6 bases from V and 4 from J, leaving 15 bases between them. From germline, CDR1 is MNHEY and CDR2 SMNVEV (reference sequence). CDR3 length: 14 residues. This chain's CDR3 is CASSLDSLRETQYF. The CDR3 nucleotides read TGTGCCAGCAGCCTGGACTCGCTTCGAGAGACCCAGTACTTC.

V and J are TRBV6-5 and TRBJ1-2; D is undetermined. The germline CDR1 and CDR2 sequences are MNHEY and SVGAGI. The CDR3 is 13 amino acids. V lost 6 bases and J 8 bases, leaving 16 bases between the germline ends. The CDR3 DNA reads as TGTGCCAGCAGATTCGGAGGTTCGTGGGGCTACACCTTC. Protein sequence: CASRFGGSWGYTF.

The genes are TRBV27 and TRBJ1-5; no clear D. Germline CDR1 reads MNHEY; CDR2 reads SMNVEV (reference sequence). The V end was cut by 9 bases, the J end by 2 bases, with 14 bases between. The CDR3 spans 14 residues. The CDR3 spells CASSPGGGNQPQHF. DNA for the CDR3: TGTGCCAGTTCCCCCGGAGGCGGCAATCAGCCCCAGCATTTT.

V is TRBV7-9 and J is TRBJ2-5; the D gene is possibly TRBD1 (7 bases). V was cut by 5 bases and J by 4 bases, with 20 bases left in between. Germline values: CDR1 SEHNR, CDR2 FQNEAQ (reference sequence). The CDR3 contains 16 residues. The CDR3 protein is CASSQGGLSIGETQYF. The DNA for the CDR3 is TGTGCCAGCAGCCAGGGGGGACTCTCGATCGGAGAGACCCAGTACTTC.

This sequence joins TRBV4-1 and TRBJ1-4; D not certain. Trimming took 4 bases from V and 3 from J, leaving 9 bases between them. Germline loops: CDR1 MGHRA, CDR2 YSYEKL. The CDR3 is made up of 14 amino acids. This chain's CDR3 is CASSRGLANEKLFF. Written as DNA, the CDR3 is TGCGCCAGCAGCCGAGGGCTGGCTAATGAAAAACTGTTTTTT.

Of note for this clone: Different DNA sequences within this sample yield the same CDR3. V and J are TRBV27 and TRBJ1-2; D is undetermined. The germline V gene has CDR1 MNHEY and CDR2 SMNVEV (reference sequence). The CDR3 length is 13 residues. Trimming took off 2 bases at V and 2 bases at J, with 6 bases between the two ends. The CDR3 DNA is TGTGCCAGCAGTTTACGGGAAAACTATGGCTACACCTTC. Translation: CASSLRENYGYTF.

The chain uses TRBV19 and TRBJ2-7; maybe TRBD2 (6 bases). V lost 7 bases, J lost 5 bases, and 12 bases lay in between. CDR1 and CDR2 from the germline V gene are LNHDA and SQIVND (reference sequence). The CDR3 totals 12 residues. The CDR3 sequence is CASTPGGNEQYF. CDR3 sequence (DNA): TGTGCCAGTACACCCGGCGGGAACGAGCAGTACTTC.

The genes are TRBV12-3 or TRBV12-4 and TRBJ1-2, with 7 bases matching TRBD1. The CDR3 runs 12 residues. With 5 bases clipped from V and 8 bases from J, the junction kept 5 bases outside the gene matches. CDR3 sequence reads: CASSPGGQGYTF. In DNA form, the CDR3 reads TGTGCCAGCAGTCCAGGGGGACAAGGCTACACCTTC.

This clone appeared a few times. In nucleotides, the CDR3 is TGCGCCAGCAGCCATCTTGGCCAGTTCTCTGGAAACACCATATATTTT. It translates to CASSHLGQFSGNTIYF. This chain links TRBV4-1 with TRBJ1-3; no firm D call. Germline CDR1 MGHRA, CDR2 YSYEKL. The CDR3 spans 16 residues. Trimming stripped 3 bases from V and 0 bases from J, with 12 bases between.

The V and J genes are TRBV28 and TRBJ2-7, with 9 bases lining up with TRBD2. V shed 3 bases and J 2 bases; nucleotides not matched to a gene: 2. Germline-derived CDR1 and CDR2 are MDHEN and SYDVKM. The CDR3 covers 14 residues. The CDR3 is CASSFVAGAYEQYF. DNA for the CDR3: TGTGCCAGCAGTTTCGTAGCGGGGGCCTACGAGCAGTACTTC.